This is a list of T cell receptor beta chains from one sample in a study of OX40 agonist ivuxolimab in advanced cancers. Generated by immunoSEQ multiplex PCR, the TCRdb table keeps only in-frame clones and is missing some. The sample has just over 30,000 clones, 70% to 90% seen once; the top ten hold approximately 33%. The source material was CD4+ or CD8+ T cells sorted from blood, sampled in a trial of the OX40 agonist ivuxolimab. The receptors here all came from an adult with an advanced solid tumor such as melanoma, head and neck, liver or kidney cancer. Both conserved end residues are part of each CDR3. The D gene is left open where the match is weak. Clone sizes are given selectively: once, few, many, or a class where the clone is expanded.

CDR3 protein: CASSVEPGSYEQYF; CDR3 DNA: TGTGCCAGCAGCGTAGAACCCGGAAGCTACGAGCAGTACTTC; clone size: -; J gene: TRBJ2-7; V gene: TRBV9; D gene: -
CDR3 protein: CATTRGALNTEAFF; CDR3 DNA: TGTGCCACCACCCGGGGGGCTTTGAACACTGAAGCTTTCTTT; clone size: once; J gene: TRBJ1-1; V gene: TRBV28; D gene: -
CDR3 protein: CASSPGTGVEKLFF; CDR3 DNA: TGTGCCAGCAGCCCCGGGACAGGGGTTGAAAAACTGTTTTTT; clone size: -; J gene: TRBJ1-4; V gene: TRBV9; D gene: TRBD1
CDR3 protein: CASSIVPGLAGVNEQFF; CDR3 DNA: TGTGCCAGTAGTATAGTCCCGGGACTAGCGGGAGTCAATGAGCAGTTCTTC; clone size: -; J gene: TRBJ2-1; V gene: TRBV19; D gene: TRBD2
CDR3 protein: CASSPGTSGNTDTQYF; CDR3 DNA: TGTGCCAGCAGCCCGGGGACTAGCGGGAACACAGATACGCAGTATTTT; clone size: few; J gene: TRBJ2-3; V gene: TRBV9; D gene: TRBD2
CDR3 protein: CASSLEAGGSYEQYF; CDR3 DNA: TGTGCCAGCAGCTTAGAGGCAGGGGGTTCCTACGAGCAGTACTTC; clone size: -; J gene: TRBJ2-7; V gene: TRBV7-9; D gene: TRBD1
CDR3 protein: CASSPGLAVYEQYF; CDR3 DNA: TGCGCCAGCAGTCCAGGACTAGCGGTCTACGAGCAGTACTTC; clone size: -; J gene: TRBJ2-7; V gene: TRBV5-1; D gene: TRBD2
CDR3 protein: CATSSGTVEAFF; CDR3 DNA: TGTGCCACCAGCTCCGGGACAGTTGAAGCTTTCTTT; clone size: -; J gene: TRBJ1-1; V gene: TRBV15; D gene: TRBD1
CDR3 protein: CASSFGSEQYF; CDR3 DNA: TGTGCCAGCAGTTTCGGCTCCGAGCAGTACTTC; clone size: -; J gene: TRBJ2-7; V gene: TRBV28; D gene: -
CDR3 protein: CASRGTSGPYEQYF; CDR3 DNA: TGCGCCAGCAGGGGGACTAGCGGGCCCTACGAGCAGTACTTC; clone size: -; J gene: TRBJ2-7; V gene: TRBV5-1; D gene: TRBD2
CDR3 protein: CASNDPRGNEQFF; CDR3 DNA: TGTGCCAGCAACGACCCGAGGGGGAATGAGCAGTTCTTC; clone size: -; J gene: TRBJ2-1; V gene: TRBV27; D gene: -
CDR3 protein: CASSSGLEQYF; CDR3 DNA: TGTGCCAGCAGCTCGGGACTCGAGCAGTACTTC; clone size: once; J gene: TRBJ2-7; V gene: TRBV7-9; D gene: -
CDR3 protein: CASSVGRVDGEAFF; CDR3 DNA: TGTGCCAGCAGCGTAGGCAGGGTCGATGGTGAAGCTTTCTTT; clone size: -; J gene: TRBJ1-1; V gene: TRBV9; D gene: -
CDR3 protein: CASTTGRGETQYF; CDR3 DNA: TGTGCCAGCACGACGGGCAGGGGCGAGACCCAGTACTTC; clone size: -; J gene: TRBJ2-5; V gene: TRBV27; D gene: -
CDR3 protein: CASSERRVYNEQFF; CDR3 DNA: TGTGCCAGCAGTGAGCGGAGGGTTTACAATGAGCAGTTCTTC; clone size: -; J gene: TRBJ2-1; V gene: TRBV7-9; D gene: -
CDR3 protein: CAWSPPDRRVNSPLHF; CDR3 DNA: TGTGCCTGGAGTCCTCCCGACAGGAGAGTTAATTCACCCCTCCACTTT; clone size: -; J gene: TRBJ1-6; V gene: TRBV30; D gene: -
CDR3 protein: CASSLSPGAYGYTF; CDR3 DNA: TGTGCCAGCAGCTTAAGTCCAGGGGCGTATGGCTACACCTTC; clone size: -; J gene: TRBJ1-2; V gene: TRBV7-3; D gene: -
CDR3 protein: CASTTGNEQYF; CDR3 DNA: TGTGCCAGCACTACGGGCAACGAGCAGTACTTC; clone size: -; J gene: TRBJ2-7; V gene: TRBV6-5; D gene: -
CDR3 protein: CASSFGQRGNSPLHF; CDR3 DNA: TGTGCCAGCAGCTTTGGACAGCGGGGTAATTCACCCCTCCACTTT; clone size: -; J gene: TRBJ1-6; V gene: TRBV7-9; D gene: -
CDR3 protein: CAISLGEGTYEQYF; CDR3 DNA: TGTGCCATCAGTCTTGGGGAGGGCACCTACGAGCAGTACTTC; clone size: -; J gene: TRBJ2-7; V gene: TRBV10-3; D gene: TRBD2
CDR3 protein: CASSLLGPYEQYF; CDR3 DNA: TGTGCCAGCAGCCTCCTGGGACCCTACGAGCAGTACTTC; clone size: -; J gene: TRBJ2-7; V gene: TRBV5-4; D gene: -
CDR3 protein: CASSRGYGGEREGDYEQYF; CDR3 DNA: TGCGCCAGCAGCAGGGGATACGGAGGCGAGCGGGAGGGCGACTACGAGCAGTACTTC; clone size: -; J gene: TRBJ2-7; V gene: TRBV5-1; D gene: TRBD2
CDR3 protein: CASSYSREYGEQYF; CDR3 DNA: TGTGCCAGCAGTTACTCGCGGGAGTACGGGGAGCAGTACTTC; clone size: -; J gene: TRBJ2-7; V gene: TRBV6-5; D gene: TRBD2